The T cell receptor beta chain described here comes from a study of identical twins. Whole-study findings and limits: It was possible that invariant MAIT and iNKT cells partly confounded the zero-insertion analyses.

TCRdb recomputed calls from the 5' RACE reads with MiXCR, one row per CDR3 protein. The sample contains around 220,000 distinct CDR3 sequences, under 12% of which appear only once. With regard to this clonotype: Antigen specificity is unknown.

Germline V lookup: CDR1 SEHNR, CDR2 FQNEAQ (reference sequence). With 3 bases clipped from V and 7 bases from J, the junction kept 15 bases outside the gene matches. The CDR3 totals 17 residues. The chain couples TRBV7-9 to TRBJ2-7, with 10 bases that match TRBD1. The TCR sequence derives from a middle-aged man in good health. Sequenced material: memory T cells sorted from blood. The CDR3 protein is CASSFVGDRGGSREQYF. CDR3 coding DNA: TGTGCCAGCAGCTTTGTGGGGGACAGGGGTGGTTCGAGGGAGCAGTACTTC.